These 31 T cell receptor beta chains came from one sample sequenced in a study of blood T cell repertoires in COVID-19. Produced via immunoSEQ multiplex PCR; TCRdb's table is partial and in-frame only. Of 20,000 to 30,000 clones in the sample, 90% to 95% were seen once. The sequenced material came from peripheral blood. Every receptor here comes from a human donor in a cohort sampled during active COVID-19.

The chain employs TRBV10-2 and TRBJ1-6, with D maybe TRBD1 (5 bases). CDR3 length: 14 amino acids. Germline lookup yields CDR1 WSHSY and CDR2 SAAADI. V was clipped by 7 bases and J by 6 bases, with 13 bases between them. CDR3 DNA: TGCGCCAGCATAGACAGCCGACTTAATTCACCCCTCCACTTT. Amino acid sequence: CASIDSRLNSPLHF.

The V and J genes are TRBV30 and TRBJ1-2, with 7 bases identical to TRBD1. J lost 8 bases, V lost 7 bases, and 10 bases had no gene match. This CDR3 spans 12 amino acids. Germline CDR1 GTSNPN, CDR2 SVGIG (reference sequence). The CDR3 nucleotides are TGTGCCTATACTATACAGGGGTCCGGCTACACCTTC. Translation gives CAYTIQGSGYTF.

The V gene is TRBV6-5, the J gene TRBJ1-4, with 10 bases aligning to TRBD1. From germline, CDR1 is MNHEY and CDR2 SVGAGI. The junction had 6 bases not matched to a gene; V was cut back by 6 bases and J by 5 bases. The CDR3 totals 15 residues. The CDR3 reads CASRPKGQGNEKLFF. Here the CDR3 DNA reads TGTGCCAGCAGACCCAAGGGACAGGGGAATGAAAAACTGTTTTTT.

The genes are TRBV7-2 and TRBJ2-3; D gene uncertain. Germline V gives CDR1 SGHTA, CDR2 FQGNSA. V was shortened by 3 bases and J by 5 bases, with 12 bases between the two germline ends. This CDR3 comprises 14 residues. The CDR3 reads CASSLTRWIDTQYF. DNA of the CDR3: TGTGCCAGCAGCTTGACGAGGTGGATAGATACGCAGTATTTT.

V usage is TRBV3-1 (or the pseudogene TRBV3-2) and J usage is TRBJ2-7; maybe TRBD2 (6 bases). V lost 3 bases and J lost 4, with 10 bases in between. Germline V gene data show CDR1 as LGHDT and CDR2 as YNNKEL (reference sequence). The CDR3 runs 13 residues. The CDR3 reads CASSHGRRYEQYF. CDR3 sequence (DNA): TGTGCCAGCAGCCACGGGAGAAGGTACGAGCAGTACTTC.

The chain is built from TRBV6-1 and TRBJ2-5, with a tentative D call TRBD2 (7 bases). CDR3 length: 21 residues. Germline CDR1 MNHNS, CDR2 SASEGT. Trimming removed 1 base from V and 2 bases from J, with 29 bases in between. The DNA of the CDR3 is TGTGCCAGCAGTGAAGGATTTGGGCGGGGGCGACCCTCCGTTGGGCAAGAGACCCAGTACTTC. The encoded protein is CASSEGFGRGRPSVGQETQYF.

This clone was seen more than once but under ten times. This rearrangement joins TRBV7-2 to TRBJ2-2; possibly TRBD1 for D (6 bases). Per germline, CDR1 SGHTA and CDR2 FQGNSA. Between the trimmed V and J ends, which lost 5 bases and 4 bases, there was a span of 23 bases. This CDR3 region has 18 residues. The CDR3 coding sequence is TGTGCCAGCAGCCCCCGAAGAGTGTGGGGGCGCAGCACCGGGGAGCTGTTTTTT. This gives the protein CASSPRRVWGRSTGELFF.

V and J are TRBV4-1 and TRBJ2-1; maybe TRBD2 (7 bases). CDR1 and CDR2 from the germline V gene are MGHRA and YSYEKL. V lost 0 bases, J lost 5 bases, and 14 bases lay in between. The CDR3 has 16 amino acids. The CDR3 is CASSQDRWGGNNEQFF. As DNA, the CDR3 is TGCGCCAGCAGCCAAGATCGGTGGGGGGGCAACAATGAGCAGTTCTTC.

V gene TRBV13 combines with J gene TRBJ2-3; 7 positions agree with TRBD1. The CDR3 extends over 17 amino acids. V shed 5 bases, J shed 5 bases, and the junction held 16 bases outside the gene matches. CDR1 is PRHDT, CDR2 FYEKMQ, per germline (reference sequence). The CDR3 protein is CASSPTKDRLKVDTQYF. The CDR3 DNA reads as TGTGCCAGCAGCCCTACAAAGGACAGGCTCAAGGTAGATACGCAGTATTTT. The full variable domain, in which reference TRBV13 and TRBJ2-3 provide the parts outside the CDR3, is AAGVIQSPRHLIKEKRETATLKCYPIPRHDTVYWYQQGPGQDPQFLISFYEKMQSDKGSIPDRFSAQQFSDYHSELNMSSLELGDSALYFCASSPTKDRLKVDTQYFGPGTRLTVL.

The chain couples TRBV5-1 to TRBJ2-7, with 7 bases matching TRBD1. Germline V gene data show CDR1 as SGHRS and CDR2 as YFSETQ. The CDR3 runs 13 residues. Trimming removed 5 bases from V and 5 bases from J; junction bases left unmatched: 7. The CDR3 sequence is CASRMTGRDEQYF. CDR3 sequence (DNA): TGCGCCAGCAGGATGACAGGGCGCGACGAGCAGTACTTC.

The chain recombines TRBV27 with TRBJ1-1; D is unresolved. CDR1 and CDR2 (germline): MNHEY, SMNVEV (reference sequence). CDR3 size: 12 residues. Deletions cut 6 bases from V and 2 bases from J, with 7 bases between. The chain's CDR3 is CASSSGNTEAFF. The CDR3, as DNA: TGTGCCAGCAGCTCGGGAAACACTGAAGCTTTCTTT.

The rearrangement links TRBV12-5 to TRBJ2-3; D unclear. This CDR3 is built from 13 residues. Trimming pared 6 bases from V and 4 bases from J, leaving 11 bases between. Germline V gene lookup returns CDR1 LGHNT and CDR2 FRNRAP. The DNA for the CDR3 is TGTGCTAGTGGACTCTCCAAAGCAGATACGCAGTATTTT. It is translated as CASGLSKADTQYF.

J is TRBJ1-4 and V is TRBV19, with D perhaps TRBD1 (6 bases). CDR3 length: 17 residues. Trimming left V 3 bases short and J 0 bases short, with 14 bases between. Per germline, CDR1 LNHDA and CDR2 SQIVND (reference sequence). CDR3 protein: CASSIFSGAATNEKLFF. The CDR3 DNA sequence: TGTGCCAGTAGTATTTTCTCAGGGGCTGCAACTAATGAAAAACTGTTTTTT.

V usage is TRBV14 and J usage is TRBJ1-2; D remains ambiguous. This CDR3 is built from 15 residues. The V end was cut by 4 bases, the J end by 4 bases, with 16 bases between. In germline, CDR1 is SGHDN, CDR2 FVKESK. CDR3 in DNA: TGTGCCAGCAGCCTCGCAGGAGGAAAAATCTATGGCTACACCTTC. This codes for CASSLAGGKIYGYTF.

The chain uses TRBV7-9 and TRBJ1-1; 10 nucleotides line up with TRBD1. The ends lost 5 bases at V and 8 bases at J; junction bases unmatched: 8. Germline CDR1 reads SEHNR; CDR2 reads FQNEAQ (reference sequence). CDR3 length: 14 amino acids. CDR3 nucleotide sequence: TGTGCCAGCAGCCGACAGGGGGCGCATGGGGAAGCTTTCTTT. This sequence encodes CASSRQGAHGEAFF.

This clone occurred once. This chain joins TRBV28 and TRBJ2-7; 9 positions agree with TRBD2. The CDR3 length is 14 residues. The V segment lost 9 bases and the J segment 0 bases; nucleotides outside the gene matches: 6. In germline, CDR1 is MDHEN, CDR2 SYDVKM. CDR3 region: CASQAGGSSYEQYF. The CDR3, as DNA: TGTGCCAGTCAAGCGGGAGGTAGCTCCTACGAGCAGTACTTC.

The rearrangement links TRBV9 to TRBJ1-2; D is perhaps TRBD1 (6 bases). V lost 6 bases to trimming and J lost 10 bases, with 22 bases between them. The CDR3 runs to 14 residues. Germline CDR1 reads SGDLS; CDR2 reads YYNGEE. This CDR3 reads CASTQLGAPSPYTF. The CDR3 DNA reads TGTGCCAGCACCCAGTTGGGGGCGCCCTCTCCCTACACCTTC.

J is TRBJ2-5 and V is TRBV18; D might be TRBD2 (5 bases). Trimming took off 0 bases at V and 4 bases at J, with 6 bases between the two ends. This CDR3 contains 13 residues. Germline V gene sequence: CDR1 KGHSH, CDR2 LQKENI. DNA for the CDR3: TGTGCCAGCTCACCACCCCGGGGAGAGACCCAGTACTTC. It is translated as CASSPPRGETQYF.

The genes are TRBV24-1 and TRBJ1-4; no clear D. Germline-derived CDR1 and CDR2 are KGHDR and SFDVKD. Trimming cost V 5 bases and J 4 bases, with 10 bases left between them. The CDR3 covers 14 residues. In DNA form, the CDR3 reads TGTGCCACCAGTGGAACCCCAGATAATGAAAAACTGTTTTTT. Its protein product is CATSGTPDNEKLFF.

J is TRBJ2-7 and V is TRBV3-1 (or the pseudogene TRBV3-2); D is unclear. Per the germline V gene, CDR1 is LGHDT and CDR2 is YNNKEL (reference sequence). This CDR3 has 12 amino acids. V lost 4 bases, J lost 3 bases, and 7 bases lay in between. CDR3 loop: CASSRANYEQYF. Written as DNA, the CDR3 is TGTGCCAGCAGCCGGGCCAACTACGAGCAGTACTTC.

The chain uses TRBV9 and TRBJ2-3; 9 bases are shared with TRBD1. From germline, CDR1 is SGDLS and CDR2 YYNGEE. The CDR3 totals 16 residues. J was trimmed by 6 bases and V by 3 bases; bases with no gene match: 11. The CDR3, as DNA: TGTGCCAGCAGCGGCTACGACAGGGGGGCAGGGGATACGCAGTATTTT. Protein sequence: CASSGYDRGAGDTQYF.

The chain recombines TRBV28 with TRBJ2-7; 7 positions agree with TRBD2. The V gene's germline CDR1 is MDHEN and CDR2 SYDVKM. This CDR3 is 13 amino acids long. V trimming: 7 bases; J trimming: 6 bases; junction bases outside the gene matches: 9. The CDR3 DNA reads as TGTGCCAGCATTCGGACTAGAGGCGTCGAGCAGTACTTC. It is translated as CASIRTRGVEQYF.

In DNA, the CDR3 is TGTGCCAGCAGCTTAGGATGGGGGCAGGTCGGGAACACTGAAGCTTTCTTT. This encodes CASSLGWGQVGNTEAFF. The chain combines TRBV7-8 with TRBJ1-1; maybe TRBD1 (6 bases). Trimming pared 1 base from V and 1 base from J, leaving 16 bases between. In germline, CDR1 is SGHVS, CDR2 FQNEAQ. This CDR3 contains 17 residues.

The V call is TRBV6-2 or TRBV6-3, the J call TRBJ1-5; 10 nucleotides align to TRBD1. CDR3 length: 14 amino acids. CDR1 is MNHEY, CDR2 SVGEGT, per germline. With V trimmed by 5 bases and J by 11 bases, 9 bases remained unmatched. The CDR3 region is CASSPGTGVGTQHF. CDR3 bases: TGTGCCAGCAGTCCCGGGACAGGGGTAGGAACCCAGCATTTT.

The chain carries TRBV5-1 and TRBJ2-2, with 10 bases aligning to TRBD1. Trimming cost V 4 bases and J 2 bases; bases outside gene matches: 2. In germline, CDR1 is SGHRS, CDR2 YFSETQ. This CDR3 contains 15 residues. The CDR3 DNA reads TGCGCCAGCAGCCTGACAGGGGGCAACACCGGGGAGCTGTTTTTT. Translating gives CASSLTGGNTGELFF.

In its sample, this clone was seen once. The gene calls are TRBV11-2 and TRBJ1-4, with 7 bases that match TRBD1. Trimming cost V 4 bases and J 8 bases; bases outside gene matches: 7. Germline CDR1 reads SGHAT; CDR2 reads FQNNGV. This CDR3 region has 14 residues. CDR3 coding DNA: TGTGCCAGCAGCTCCACAGGGGATTGGGAAAAACTGTTTTTT. This translates into CASSSTGDWEKLFF.

The chain employs TRBV5-1 and TRBJ1-1; D call uncertain. Trimming stripped 2 bases from V and 1 base from J, with 12 bases between. Germline V gives CDR1 SGHRS, CDR2 YFSETQ. The CDR3 totals 15 residues. CDR3 sequence: CASSFAGARNTEAFF. The CDR3 coding sequence is TGCGCCAGCAGCTTTGCCGGAGCCCGGAACACTGAAGCTTTCTTT.

The chain is built from TRBV5-4 and TRBJ1-2; D remains ambiguous. The CDR3 is 14 residues long. Germline V gene data show CDR1 as SGHNT and CDR2 as YYREEE (reference sequence). The V gene lost 4 bases and the J gene lost 6 bases, with 16 bases spanning the gap. As DNA, the CDR3 is TGTGCCAGCAGCGCGCAAAACAGATTAGATGGCTACACCTTC. Its protein is CASSAQNRLDGYTF.

For the CDR3, the DNA is TGTGCCAGCAGTTTAGCCGAAACTACTGAAGCTTTCTTT. Its translation is CASSLAETTEAFF. The chain employs TRBV12-3 or TRBV12-4 and TRBJ1-1, with D unresolved. V was clipped by 0 bases and J by 5 bases, with 7 bases between them. This CDR3 comprises 13 residues.

The V gene is TRBV28, the J gene TRBJ2-7; tentatively, D is TRBD1 (6 bases). Germline V gene sequence: CDR1 MDHEN, CDR2 SYDVKM. Trimming removed 4 bases from V and 1 base from J, with 17 bases in between. This CDR3 has 16 residues. The CDR3 bases are TGTGCCAGCAGTTCTACAGGGTTTACCAGTTCCTACGAGCAGTACTTC. Translation gives CASSSTGFTSSYEQYF. Filled out from reference TRBV28 and TRBJ2-7, the complete variable domain reads DVKVTQSSRYLVKRTGEKVFLECVQDMDHENMFWYRQDPGLGLRLIYFSYDVKMKEKGDIPEGYSVSREKKERFSLILESASTNQTSMYLCASSSTGFTSSYEQYFGPGTRLTVT.

This chain connects TRBV28 to TRBJ1-1; D remains ambiguous. There are 12 residues in the CDR3. V lost 2 bases, J lost 7 bases, and 8 bases lay in between. The germline V gene has CDR1 MDHEN and CDR2 SYDVKM. The CDR3 protein is CASSLGEIEAFF. CDR3 DNA: TGTGCCAGCAGTTTAGGGGAGATTGAAGCTTTCTTT. The entire variable domain, with the rest obtained from reference TRBV28 and TRBJ1-1, is as follows: DVKVTQSSRYLVKRTGEKVFLECVQDMDHENMFWYRQDPGLGLRLIYFSYDVKMKEKGDIPEGYSVSREKKERFSLILESASTNQTSMYLCASSLGEIEAFFGQGTRLTVV.